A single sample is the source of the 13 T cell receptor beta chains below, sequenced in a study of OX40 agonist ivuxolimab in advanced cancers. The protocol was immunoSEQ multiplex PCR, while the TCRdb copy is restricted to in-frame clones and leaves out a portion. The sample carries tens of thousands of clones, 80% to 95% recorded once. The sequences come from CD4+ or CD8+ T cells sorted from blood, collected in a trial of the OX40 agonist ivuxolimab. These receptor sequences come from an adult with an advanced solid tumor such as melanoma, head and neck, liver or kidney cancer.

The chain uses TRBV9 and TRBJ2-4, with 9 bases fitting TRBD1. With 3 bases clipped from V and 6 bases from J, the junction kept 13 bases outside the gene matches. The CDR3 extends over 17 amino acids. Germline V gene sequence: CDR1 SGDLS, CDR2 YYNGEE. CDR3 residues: CASSGTGGASRTNIQYF. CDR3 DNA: TGTGCCAGCAGCGGCACAGGGGGCGCATCACGGACAAACATTCAGTACTTC.

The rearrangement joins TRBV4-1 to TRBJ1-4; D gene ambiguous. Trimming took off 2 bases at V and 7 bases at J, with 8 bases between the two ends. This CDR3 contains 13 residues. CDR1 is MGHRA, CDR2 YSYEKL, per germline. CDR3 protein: CASSQLRGEKLFF. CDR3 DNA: TGCGCCAGCAGCCAACTCCGAGGTGAAAAACTGTTTTTT.

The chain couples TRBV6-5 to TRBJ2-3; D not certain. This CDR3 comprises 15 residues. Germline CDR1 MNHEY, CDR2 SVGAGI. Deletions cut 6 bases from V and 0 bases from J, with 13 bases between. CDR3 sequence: CASRYGRLSTDTQYF. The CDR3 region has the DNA TGTGCCAGCAGATACGGTCGCCTTAGCACAGATACGCAGTATTTT.

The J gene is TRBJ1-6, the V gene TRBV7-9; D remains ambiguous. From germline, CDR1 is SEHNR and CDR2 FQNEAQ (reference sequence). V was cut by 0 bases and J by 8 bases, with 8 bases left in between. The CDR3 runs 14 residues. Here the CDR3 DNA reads TGTGCCAGCAGCTTAGCACAAGGCCATTCACCCCTCCACTTT. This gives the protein CASSLAQGHSPLHF.

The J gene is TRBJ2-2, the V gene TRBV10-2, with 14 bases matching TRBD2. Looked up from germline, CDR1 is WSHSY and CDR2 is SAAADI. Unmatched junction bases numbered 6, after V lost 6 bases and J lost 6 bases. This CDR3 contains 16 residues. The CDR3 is CASSPGGLAGAGELFF. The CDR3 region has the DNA TGCGCCAGCAGCCCCGGGGGACTAGCGGGGGCCGGGGAGCTGTTTTTT.

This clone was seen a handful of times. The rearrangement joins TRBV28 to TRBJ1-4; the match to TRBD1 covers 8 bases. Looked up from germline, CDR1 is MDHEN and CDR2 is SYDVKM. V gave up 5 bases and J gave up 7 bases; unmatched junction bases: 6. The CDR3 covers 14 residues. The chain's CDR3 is CASSRQGAIEKLFF. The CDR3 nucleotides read TGTGCCAGCAGTCGCCAGGGGGCTATTGAAAAACTGTTTTTT.

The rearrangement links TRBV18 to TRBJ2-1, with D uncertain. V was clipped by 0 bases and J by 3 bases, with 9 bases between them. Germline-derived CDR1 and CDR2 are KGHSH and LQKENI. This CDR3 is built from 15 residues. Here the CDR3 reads CASSPPSRIYNEQFF. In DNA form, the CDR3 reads TGTGCCAGCTCACCACCTTCCAGGATCTACAATGAGCAGTTCTTC.

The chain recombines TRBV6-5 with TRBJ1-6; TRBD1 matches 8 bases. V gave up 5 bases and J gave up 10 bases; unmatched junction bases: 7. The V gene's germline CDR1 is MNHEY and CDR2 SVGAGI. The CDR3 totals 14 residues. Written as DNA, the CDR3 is TGTGCCAGCAGTCCACACAGGGGGGAATCACCCCTCCACTTT. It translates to CASSPHRGESPLHF.

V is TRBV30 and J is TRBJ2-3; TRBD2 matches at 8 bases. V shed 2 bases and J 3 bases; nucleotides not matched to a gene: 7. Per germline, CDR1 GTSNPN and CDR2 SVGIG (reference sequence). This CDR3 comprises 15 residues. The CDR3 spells CAWSLSGGRTDTQYF. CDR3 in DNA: TGTGCCTGGAGTTTGAGCGGGGGCCGGACAGATACGCAGTATTTT.

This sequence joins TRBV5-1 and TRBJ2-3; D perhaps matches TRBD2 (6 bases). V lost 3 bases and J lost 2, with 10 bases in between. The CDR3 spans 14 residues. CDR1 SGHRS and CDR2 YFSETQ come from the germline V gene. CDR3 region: CASSSGTYTDTQYF. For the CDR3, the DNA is TGCGCCAGCAGCTCCGGGACTTACACAGATACGCAGTATTTT.

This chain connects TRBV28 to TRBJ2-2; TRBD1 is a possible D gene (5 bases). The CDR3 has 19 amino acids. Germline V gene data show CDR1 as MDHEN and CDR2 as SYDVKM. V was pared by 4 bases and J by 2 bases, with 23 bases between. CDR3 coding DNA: TGTGCCAGCAGTTCCCCCTCTCGGCCCTCGCGGACAAACACCGGGGAGCTGTTTTTT. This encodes CASSSPSRPSRTNTGELFF. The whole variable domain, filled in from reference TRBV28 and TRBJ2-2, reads DVKVTQSSRYLVKRTGEKVFLECVQDMDHENMFWYRQDPGLGLRLIYFSYDVKMKEKGDIPEGYSVSREKKERFSLILESASTNQTSMYLCASSSPSRPSRTNTGELFFGEGSRLTVL.

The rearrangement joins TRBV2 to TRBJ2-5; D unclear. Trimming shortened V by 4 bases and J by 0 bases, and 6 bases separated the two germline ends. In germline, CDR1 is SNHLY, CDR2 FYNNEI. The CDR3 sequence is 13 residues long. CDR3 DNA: TGTGCCAGCAGTGCCGGAAACCAAGAGACCCAGTACTTC. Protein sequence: CASSAGNQETQYF. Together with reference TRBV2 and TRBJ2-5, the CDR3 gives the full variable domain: EPEVTQTPSHQVTQMGQEVILRCVPISNHLYFYWYRQILGQKVEFLVSFYNNEISEKSEIFDDQFSVERPDGSNFTLKIRSTKLEDSAMYFCASSAGNQETQYFGPGTRLLVL.

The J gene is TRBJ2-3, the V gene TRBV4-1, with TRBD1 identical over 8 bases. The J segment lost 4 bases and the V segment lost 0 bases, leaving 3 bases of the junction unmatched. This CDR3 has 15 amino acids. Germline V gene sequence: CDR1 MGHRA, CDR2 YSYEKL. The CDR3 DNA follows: TGCGCCAGCAGCCAAGACAGGGGGCTGGCAGATACGCAGTATTTT. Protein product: CASSQDRGLADTQYF.